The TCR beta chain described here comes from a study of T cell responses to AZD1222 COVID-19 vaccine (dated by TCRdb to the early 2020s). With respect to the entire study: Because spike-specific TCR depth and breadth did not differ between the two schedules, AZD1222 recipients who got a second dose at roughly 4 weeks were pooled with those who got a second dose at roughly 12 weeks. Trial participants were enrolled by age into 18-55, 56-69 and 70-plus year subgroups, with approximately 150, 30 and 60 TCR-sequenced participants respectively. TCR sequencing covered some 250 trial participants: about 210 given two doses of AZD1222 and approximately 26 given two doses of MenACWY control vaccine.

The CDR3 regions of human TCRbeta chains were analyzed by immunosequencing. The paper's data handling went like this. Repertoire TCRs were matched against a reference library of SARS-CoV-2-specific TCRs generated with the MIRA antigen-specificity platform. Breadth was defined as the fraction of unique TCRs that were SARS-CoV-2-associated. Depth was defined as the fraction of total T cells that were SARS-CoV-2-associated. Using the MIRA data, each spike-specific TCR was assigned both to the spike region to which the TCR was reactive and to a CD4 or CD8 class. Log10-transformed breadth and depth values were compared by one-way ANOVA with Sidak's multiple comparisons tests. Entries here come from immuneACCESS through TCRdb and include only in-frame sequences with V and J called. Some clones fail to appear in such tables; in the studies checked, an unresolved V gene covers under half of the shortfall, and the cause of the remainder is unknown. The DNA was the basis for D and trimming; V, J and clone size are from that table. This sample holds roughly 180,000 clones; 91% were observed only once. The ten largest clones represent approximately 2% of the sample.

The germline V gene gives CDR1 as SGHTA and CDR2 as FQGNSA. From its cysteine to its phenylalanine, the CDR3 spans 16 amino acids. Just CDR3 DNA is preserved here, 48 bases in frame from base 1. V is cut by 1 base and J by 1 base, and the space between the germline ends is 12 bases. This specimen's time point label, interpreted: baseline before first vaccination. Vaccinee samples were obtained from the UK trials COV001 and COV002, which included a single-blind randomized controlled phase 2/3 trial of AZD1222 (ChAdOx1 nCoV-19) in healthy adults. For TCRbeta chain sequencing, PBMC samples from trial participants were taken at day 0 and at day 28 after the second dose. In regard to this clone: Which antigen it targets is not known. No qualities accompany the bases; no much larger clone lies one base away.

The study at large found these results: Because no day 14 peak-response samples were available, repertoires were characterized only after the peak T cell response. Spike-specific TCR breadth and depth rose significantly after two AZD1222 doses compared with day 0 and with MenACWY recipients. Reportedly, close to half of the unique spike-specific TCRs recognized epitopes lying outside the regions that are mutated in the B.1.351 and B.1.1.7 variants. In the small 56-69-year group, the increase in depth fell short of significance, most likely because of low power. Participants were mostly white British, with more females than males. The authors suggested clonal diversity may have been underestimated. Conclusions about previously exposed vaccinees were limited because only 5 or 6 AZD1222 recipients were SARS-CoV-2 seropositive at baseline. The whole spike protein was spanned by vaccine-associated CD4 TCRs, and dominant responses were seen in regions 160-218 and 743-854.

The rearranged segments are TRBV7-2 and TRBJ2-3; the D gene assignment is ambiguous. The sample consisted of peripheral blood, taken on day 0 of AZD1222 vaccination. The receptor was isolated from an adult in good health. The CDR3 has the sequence CASSLEARRGTDTQYF. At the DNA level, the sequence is TGTGCCAGCAGCTTAGAGGCGCGCCGTGGCACAGATACGCAGTATTTT.